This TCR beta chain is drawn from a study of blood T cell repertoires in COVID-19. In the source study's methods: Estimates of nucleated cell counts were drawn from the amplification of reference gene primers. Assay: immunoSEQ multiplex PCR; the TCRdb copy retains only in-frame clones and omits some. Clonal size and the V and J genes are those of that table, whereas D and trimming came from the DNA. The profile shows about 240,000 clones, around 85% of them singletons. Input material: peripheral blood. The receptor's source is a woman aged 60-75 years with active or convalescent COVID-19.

The CDR3 DNA sequence: TGTGCCAGCAGCCCCGGACTAGCGGGGTTCGCGAACACCGGGGAGCTGTTTTTT. Translated, it gives CASSPGLAGFANTGELFF. The chain combines TRBV11-3 with TRBJ2-2, with 12 nucleotides matching TRBD2. The CDR3 runs 18 residues. Germline trimming cut 5 bases from V and 0 bases from J; bases unmatched to any gene: 7. CDR1 and CDR2 from the germline V gene are SGHNT and YENEEA.